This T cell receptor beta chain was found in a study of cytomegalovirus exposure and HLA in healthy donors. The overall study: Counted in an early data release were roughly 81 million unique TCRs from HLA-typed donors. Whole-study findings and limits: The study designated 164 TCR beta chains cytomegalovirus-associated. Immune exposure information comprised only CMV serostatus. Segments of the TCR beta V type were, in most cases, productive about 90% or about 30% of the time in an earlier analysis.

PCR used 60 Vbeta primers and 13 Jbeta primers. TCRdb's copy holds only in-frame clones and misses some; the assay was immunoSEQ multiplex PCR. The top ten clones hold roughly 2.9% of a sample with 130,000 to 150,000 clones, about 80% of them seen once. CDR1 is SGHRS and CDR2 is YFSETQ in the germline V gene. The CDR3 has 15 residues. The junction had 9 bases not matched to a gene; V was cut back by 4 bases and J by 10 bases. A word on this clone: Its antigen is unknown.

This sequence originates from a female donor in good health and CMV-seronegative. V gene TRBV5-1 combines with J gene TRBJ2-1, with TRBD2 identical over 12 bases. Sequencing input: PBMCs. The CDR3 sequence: CASSDTSGGSGEQFF. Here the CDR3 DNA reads TGCGCCAGCAGCGATACTAGCGGGGGGTCAGGGGAGCAGTTCTTC.